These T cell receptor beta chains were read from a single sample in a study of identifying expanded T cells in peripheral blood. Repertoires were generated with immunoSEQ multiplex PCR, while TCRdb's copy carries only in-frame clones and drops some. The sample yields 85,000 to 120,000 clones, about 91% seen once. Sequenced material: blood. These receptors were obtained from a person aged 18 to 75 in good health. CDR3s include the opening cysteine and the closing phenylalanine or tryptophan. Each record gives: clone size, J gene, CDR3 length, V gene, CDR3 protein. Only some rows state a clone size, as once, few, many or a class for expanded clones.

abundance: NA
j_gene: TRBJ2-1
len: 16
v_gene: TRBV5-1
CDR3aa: CASSRLMGSLENEQFF

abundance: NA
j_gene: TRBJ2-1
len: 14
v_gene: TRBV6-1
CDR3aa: CAVEENSSYNEQFF

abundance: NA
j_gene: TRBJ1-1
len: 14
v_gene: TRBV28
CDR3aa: CASSLRTVNTEAFF

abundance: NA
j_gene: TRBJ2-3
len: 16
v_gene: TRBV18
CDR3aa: CASSPGATGLTNTQYF

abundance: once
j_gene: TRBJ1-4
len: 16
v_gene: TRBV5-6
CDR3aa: CASSLLGYGAREKLFF

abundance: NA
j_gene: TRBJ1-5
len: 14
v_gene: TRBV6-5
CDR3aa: CASSYSNLNQPQHF

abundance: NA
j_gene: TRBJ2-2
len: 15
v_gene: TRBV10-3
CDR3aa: CAIRTSSGVTGELFF

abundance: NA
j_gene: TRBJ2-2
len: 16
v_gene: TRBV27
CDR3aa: CASSSTRMANTGELFF

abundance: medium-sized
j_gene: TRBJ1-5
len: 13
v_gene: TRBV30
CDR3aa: CAWRERGNQPQHF

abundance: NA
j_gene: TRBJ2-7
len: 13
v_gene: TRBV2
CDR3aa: CASTRQETYEQYF

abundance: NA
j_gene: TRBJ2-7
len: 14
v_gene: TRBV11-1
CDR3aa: CASSLALASAEQYF

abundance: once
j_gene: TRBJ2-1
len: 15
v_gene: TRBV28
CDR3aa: CASRTGGSAYNEQFF

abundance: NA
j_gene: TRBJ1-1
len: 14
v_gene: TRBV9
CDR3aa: CASSAREMNTEAFF

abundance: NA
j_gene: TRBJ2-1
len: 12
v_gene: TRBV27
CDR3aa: CAVHEANNEQFF

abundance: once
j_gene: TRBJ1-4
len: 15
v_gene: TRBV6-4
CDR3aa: CASSDSAGLGEKLFF

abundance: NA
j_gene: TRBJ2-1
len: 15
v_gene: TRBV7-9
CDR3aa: CASSLEITSGNEQFF

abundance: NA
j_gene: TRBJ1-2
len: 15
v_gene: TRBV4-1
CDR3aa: CASSQVWRGMRGYTF

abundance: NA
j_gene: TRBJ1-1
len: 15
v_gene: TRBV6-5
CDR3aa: CASSYSSGGWPEAFF

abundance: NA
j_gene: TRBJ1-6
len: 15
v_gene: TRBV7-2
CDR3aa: CASSSEPGVRSPLHF

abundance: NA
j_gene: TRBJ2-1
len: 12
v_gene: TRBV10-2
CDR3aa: CASRTGGHEQFF

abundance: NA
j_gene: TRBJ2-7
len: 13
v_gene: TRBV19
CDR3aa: CASSPITGYEQYF

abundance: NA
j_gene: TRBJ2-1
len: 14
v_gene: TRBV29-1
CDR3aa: CSVATGTRGDEQFF

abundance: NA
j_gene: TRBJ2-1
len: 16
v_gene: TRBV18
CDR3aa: CASSPLASGLGNEQFF

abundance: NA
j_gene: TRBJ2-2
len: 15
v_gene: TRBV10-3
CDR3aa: CAISESLLSAGELFF

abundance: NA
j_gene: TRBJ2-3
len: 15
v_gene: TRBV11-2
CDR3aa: CASSFLLGFTDTQYF

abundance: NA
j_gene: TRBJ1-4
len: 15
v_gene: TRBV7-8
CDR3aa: CASSLGGAVEEKLFF

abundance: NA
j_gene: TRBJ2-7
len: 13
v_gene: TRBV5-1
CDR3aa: CASSLASGDEQYF

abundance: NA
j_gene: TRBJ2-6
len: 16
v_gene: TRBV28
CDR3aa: CASSQFHSSGANVLTF

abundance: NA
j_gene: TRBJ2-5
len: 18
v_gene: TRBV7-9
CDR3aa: CASSHWAGLAGEGETQYF

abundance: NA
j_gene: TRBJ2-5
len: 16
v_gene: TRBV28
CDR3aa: CASSLIGQGGRETQYF

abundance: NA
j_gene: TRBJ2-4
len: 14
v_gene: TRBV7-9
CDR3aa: CASSLGRDKNIQYF

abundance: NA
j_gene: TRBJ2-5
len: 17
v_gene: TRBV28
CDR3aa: CATQGAEAGPIGETQYF

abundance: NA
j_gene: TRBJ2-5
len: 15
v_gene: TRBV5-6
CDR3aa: CASSFSGGAGETQYF

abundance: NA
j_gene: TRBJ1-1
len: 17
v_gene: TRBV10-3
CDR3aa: CAISESTIGGGGTEAFF

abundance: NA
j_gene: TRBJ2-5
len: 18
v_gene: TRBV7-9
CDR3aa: CASSLPGTSGGRVETQYF

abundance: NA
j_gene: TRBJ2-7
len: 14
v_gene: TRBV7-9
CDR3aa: CASSLRDRAYEQYF

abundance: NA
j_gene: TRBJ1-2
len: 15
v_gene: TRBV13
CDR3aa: CASSPLGGRDYGYTF

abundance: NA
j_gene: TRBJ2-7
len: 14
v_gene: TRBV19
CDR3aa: CASSPREPTYEQYF

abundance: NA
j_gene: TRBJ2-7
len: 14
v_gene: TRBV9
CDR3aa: CASSAGLLSYEQYF

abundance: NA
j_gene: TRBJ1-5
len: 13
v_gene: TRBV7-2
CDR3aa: CASAKTGDQPQHF

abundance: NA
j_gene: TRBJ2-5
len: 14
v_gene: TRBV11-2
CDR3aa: CASSLLGTRETQYF

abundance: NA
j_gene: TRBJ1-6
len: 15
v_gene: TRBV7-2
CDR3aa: CASTSRGGTNSPLHF

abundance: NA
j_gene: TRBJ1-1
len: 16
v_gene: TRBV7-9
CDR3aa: CASSSLDMTGNTEAFF

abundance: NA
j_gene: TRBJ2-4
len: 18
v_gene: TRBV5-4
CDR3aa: CASSPGTSGSGTKNIQYF

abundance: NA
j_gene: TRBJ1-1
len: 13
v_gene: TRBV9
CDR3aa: CASSRALNTEAFF

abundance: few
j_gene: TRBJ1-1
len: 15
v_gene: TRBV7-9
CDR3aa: CASSLGGAENTEAFF